This T cell receptor beta chain stems from a study of blood T cell repertoires in COVID-19. Background on the study: From the United States, Italy and Spain came samples of acute and convalescent COVID-19. Sources were T cells, B-cell-depleted T cells, or PBMCs; the material itself was cDNA or gDNA.

The germline V gene encodes CDR1 MNHEY and CDR2 SVGAGI. This CDR3 is 16 amino acids long. V was shortened by 2 bases and J by 7 bases, with 20 bases between the two germline ends. Under the authors' procedure: The assay estimated nucleated cells by amplifying reference gene primers. Sequencing was performed with immunoSEQ multiplex PCR; in TCRdb, only in-frame clones are kept and a portion is missing. V and J calls and clone size are as listed in that table; D and trimming were resolved from the DNA. Among 210,000 or so clones, around 82% were seen once, and the ten largest hold approximately 12%. The clonotype comes from a woman aged 40-49 years with acute or convalescent COVID-19. The sequenced sample was peripheral blood. The gene calls are TRBV6-5 and TRBJ1-2; a weak D match, TRBD1 (5 bases). CDR3 residues: CASSYVNPPGRGGYTF. For the CDR3, the DNA is TGTGCCAGCAGTTACGTTAACCCACCAGGGCGTGGTGGCTACACCTTC.